One TCR beta chain is described in this entry. The CDR3 extends over 13 amino acids. Germline V gene sequence: CDR1 MGHRA, CDR2 YSYEKL. The V and J ends lost 4 bases and 8 bases respectively, with 12 bases between them. Researchers used 5'RACE with constant-segment primers to make TCR alpha and TCR beta cDNA libraries that carry sample barcodes and UMIs. TCRdb reprocessed the 5' RACE reads via MiXCR and lists one record per CDR3 protein. The sample has tens of thousands of distinct CDR3 sequences, about a sixth seen once. The data belong to a study of T-cell memory formation after mild COVID-19. About the study: Largely donor-specific TCR clusters were found.

The chain has TRBV4-1 and TRBJ2-1; a possible D gene is TRBD2 (5 bases). The clonotype was recovered from an adult woman who had mild COVID-19 (a few samples of this study predate the infection). Cell type and time point are not known. Sequenced sample: PBMCs or a T cell subset sorted from them (not recorded which). This CDR3 is CASSPPGVDEQFF. The CDR3 bases are TGCGCCAGCAGCCCCCCCGGGGTCGATGAGCAGTTCTTC.